Listed below are T cell receptor beta chains from one sample, sequenced in a study of cytomegalovirus exposure and HLA in healthy donors. Measured with immunoSEQ multiplex PCR; TCRdb has only the in-frame clones, and not every one. The table shows 150,000 to 200,000 clones, with around four fifths occurring only once. Sequencing input: PBMCs. These receptors came from a woman aged 35 to 49 in good health and CMV-seronegative. Both conserved end residues are part of each CDR3. The listing skips clone size in some rows; elsewhere it reads once, few, many or a size class.

TRBJ1-6 | TRBV6-5 | . | CASSYFKGHQNSPLHF
TRBJ1-3 | TRBV6-6 | . | CASSDRGFSGNTIYF
TRBJ2-1 | TRBV5-1 | . | CASGRGSYNEQFF
TRBJ1-2 | TRBV7-2 | . | CASSLASGVEGGYTF
TRBJ1-6 | TRBV6-5 | . | CASKGPNSPLHF
TRBJ2-1 | TRBV5-1 | . | CASSLGRRDIYNEQFF
TRBJ2-1 | TRBV5-4 | few | CASSPTSIANEQFF
TRBJ2-1 | TRBV28 | . | CASSQAGGAYNEQFF
TRBJ1-1 | TRBV11-1 | . | CASSPAQGAAEAFF
TRBJ2-6 | TRBV9 | . | CASSVDLPGQGAPGANVLTF
TRBJ1-5 | TRBV30 | few | CAWSMGPGQRNQPQHF
TRBJ1-1 | TRBV5-1 | . | CASSPEGVEAFF
TRBJ1-5 | TRBV18 | . | CASSPSWTGTQPQHF
TRBJ1-5 | TRBV7-9 | . | CASSLLENQPQHF
TRBJ2-3 | TRBV7-9 | . | CASSLGLAGPFADTQYF
TRBJ2-2 | TRBV9 | . | CASSVAPTGVTGELFF
TRBJ1-3 | TRBV9 | once | CASSASDRGSGNTIYF
TRBJ2-5 | TRBV5-4 | . | CASRDRAGGFETQYF
TRBJ1-3 | TRBV6-5 | . | CASSYGRGGSGNTIYF
TRBJ1-3 | TRBV7-8 | . | CASSSTGSTTGNTIYF
TRBJ2-1 | TRBV25-1 | few | CASSGGGLARNNEQFF
TRBJ1-1 | TRBV7-9 | . | CASSLAMTEAEAFF
TRBJ1-4 | TRBV5-8 | . | CASSLGHLNEKLFF